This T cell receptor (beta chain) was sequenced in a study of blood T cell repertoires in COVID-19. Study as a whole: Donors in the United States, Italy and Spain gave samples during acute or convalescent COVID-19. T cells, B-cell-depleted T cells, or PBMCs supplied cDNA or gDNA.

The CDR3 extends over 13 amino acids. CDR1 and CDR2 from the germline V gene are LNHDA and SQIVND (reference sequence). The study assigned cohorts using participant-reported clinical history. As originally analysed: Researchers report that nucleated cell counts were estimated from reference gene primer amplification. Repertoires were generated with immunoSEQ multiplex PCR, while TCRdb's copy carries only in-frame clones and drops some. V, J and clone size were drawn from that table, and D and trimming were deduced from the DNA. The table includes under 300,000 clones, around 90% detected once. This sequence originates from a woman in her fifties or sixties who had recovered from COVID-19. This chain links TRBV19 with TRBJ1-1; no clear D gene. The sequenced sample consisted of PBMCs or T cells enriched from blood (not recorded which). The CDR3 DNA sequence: TGTGCAGTAGTATCCATCACGGGCACTGAAGCTTTCTTT. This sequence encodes CAVVSITGTEAFF.